The rows below give T cell receptor beta chains drawn from one sample of a study of technical replicates of blood from a few donors. Repertoires were generated with immunoSEQ multiplex PCR, while TCRdb's copy carries only in-frame clones and drops some. The sample contains about 68,000 clones, under 98% of which appear only once. The sequenced material came from T cells isolated from PBMCs. Receptor source: a human donor in good health. CDR3s include the opening cysteine and the closing phenylalanine or tryptophan. Each record gives: V gene, D gene, J gene, clone size, CDR3 DNA, CDR3 protein. D genes are given only for firm matches. For some rows the clone size is stated as once, few or many, or as a class when expanded; others skip it.

v_gene: TRBV9; d_gene: .; j_gene: TRBJ2-7; abundance: .; CDR3nt: TGTGCCAGCAGCGCAACAGGGAGTCCCTCCTACGAGCAGTACTTC; CDR3aa: CASSATGSPSYEQYF
v_gene: TRBV11-2; d_gene: .; j_gene: TRBJ2-7; abundance: .; CDR3nt: TGTGCCAGCAGCTCACACCCCCCTTCCGAGCAGTACTTC; CDR3aa: CASSSHPPSEQYF
v_gene: TRBV7-9; d_gene: TRBD1; j_gene: TRBJ1-2; abundance: .; CDR3nt: TGTGCCAGCAGCTTAGCCGGGACAGGAAAAGGGACTAACTATGGCTACACCTTC; CDR3aa: CASSLAGTGKGTNYGYTF
v_gene: TRBV19; d_gene: TRBD1; j_gene: TRBJ1-1; abundance: .; CDR3nt: TGTGCCAGTAGTATTTGGGACAGGGAAATTGAAGCTTTCTTT; CDR3aa: CASSIWDREIEAFF
v_gene: TRBV4-1; d_gene: .; j_gene: TRBJ2-1; abundance: .; CDR3nt: TGCGCCAGCAGCCAAGAAAGAGCGGGCAATGAGCAGTTCTTC; CDR3aa: CASSQERAGNEQFF
v_gene: TRBV9; d_gene: TRBD1; j_gene: TRBJ2-5; abundance: .; CDR3nt: TGTGCCAGCAGTAAACAGGGGGTAGAGACCCAGTACTTC; CDR3aa: CASSKQGVETQYF
v_gene: TRBV5-1; d_gene: .; j_gene: TRBJ2-2; abundance: .; CDR3nt: TGCGCCAGCAGCTTGAAGGGGGGGGCCGGGGAGCTGTTTTTT; CDR3aa: CASSLKGGAGELFF
v_gene: TRBV5-1; d_gene: .; j_gene: TRBJ1-3; abundance: .; CDR3nt: TGCGCCAGCAGCTTGGCCCCGGGACACTCCAACCCAAACACCATATATTTT; CDR3aa: CASSLAPGHSNPNTIYF
v_gene: TRBV4-2; d_gene: .; j_gene: TRBJ2-7; abundance: .; CDR3nt: TGTGCCAGCAGCCAAGCTATTTCTCGGATCACTTGGGGCCACGAGCAGTACTTC; CDR3aa: CASSQAISRITWGHEQYF
v_gene: TRBV7-2; d_gene: .; j_gene: TRBJ1-5; abundance: .; CDR3nt: TGTGCCAGCAGCTGCCCGGGACTCCCCAATCAGCCCCAGCATTTT; CDR3aa: CASSCPGLPNQPQHF
v_gene: TRBV5-1; d_gene: TRBD1; j_gene: TRBJ1-1; abundance: .; CDR3nt: TGCGCCAGCAGCTCGGAGACAGGGTTCGAGAACACTGAAGCTTTCTTT; CDR3aa: CASSSETGFENTEAFF
v_gene: TRBV9; d_gene: TRBD2; j_gene: TRBJ2-7; abundance: .; CDR3nt: TGTGCCAGCAGCGTAGGGGGACTAGCGAACTACGAGCAGTACTTC; CDR3aa: CASSVGGLANYEQYF
v_gene: TRBV19; d_gene: TRBD2; j_gene: TRBJ2-1; abundance: .; CDR3nt: TGTGCCACCCTGTCTAGCGGGATGACTCCTGAGCAGTTCTTC; CDR3aa: CATLSSGMTPEQFF
v_gene: TRBV19; d_gene: .; j_gene: TRBJ1-1; abundance: .; CDR3nt: TGTGCCATTAGACAGGCCTTGACCACTGAAGCTTTCTTT; CDR3aa: CAIRQALTTEAFF
v_gene: TRBV2; d_gene: TRBD1; j_gene: TRBJ1-5; abundance: .; CDR3nt: TGTGCCAGCAGGATGGGGACAGGGGTTAGCAATCAGCCCCAGCATTTT; CDR3aa: CASRMGTGVSNQPQHF
v_gene: TRBV30; d_gene: .; j_gene: TRBJ2-7; abundance: once; CDR3nt: TGTGCCTGGAGTGTAACCGTAGACGAGCAGTACTTC; CDR3aa: CAWSVTVDEQYF
v_gene: TRBV7-9; d_gene: .; j_gene: TRBJ2-7; abundance: .; CDR3nt: TGTGCCAGCAGCTTAGGGGAGATCCCCTACGAGCAGTACTTC; CDR3aa: CASSLGEIPYEQYF
v_gene: TRBV28; d_gene: .; j_gene: TRBJ2-5; abundance: .; CDR3nt: TGTGCCAGCAGCTACATCCGTACAGGGTCGGAGACCCAGTACTTC; CDR3aa: CASSYIRTGSETQYF
v_gene: TRBV27; d_gene: .; j_gene: TRBJ2-3; abundance: .; CDR3nt: TGTGCCAGCAGTTTTCCAGGACAGTATTTT; CDR3aa: CASSFPGQYF
v_gene: TRBV4-3; d_gene: .; j_gene: TRBJ2-1; abundance: .; CDR3nt: TGCGCCAGCAGCCAGAGGGCCGTTCCAAATGAGCAGTTCTTC; CDR3aa: CASSQRAVPNEQFF